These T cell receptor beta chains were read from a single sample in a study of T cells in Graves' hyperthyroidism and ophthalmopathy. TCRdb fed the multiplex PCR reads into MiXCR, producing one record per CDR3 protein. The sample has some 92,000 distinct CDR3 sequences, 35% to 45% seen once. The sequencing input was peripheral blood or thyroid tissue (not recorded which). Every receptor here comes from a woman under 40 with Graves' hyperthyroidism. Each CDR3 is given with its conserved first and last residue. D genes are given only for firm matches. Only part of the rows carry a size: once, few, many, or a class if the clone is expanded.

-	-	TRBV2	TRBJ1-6	TGTGCCAGCAGTTTATTTTGGAGCTCCTATAATTCACCCCTCCACTTT	CASSLFWSSYNSPLHF
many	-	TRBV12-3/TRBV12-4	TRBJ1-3	TGTGCCAGCAGTTTATGTGGCCCTGGAAACACCATATATTTT	CASSLCGPGNTIYF
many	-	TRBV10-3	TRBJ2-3	TGTGCCATCAAGGACTACTCTAGCACAGATACGCAGTATTTT	CAIKDYSSTDTQYF
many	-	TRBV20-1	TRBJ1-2	TGCAGTGCCCCTGCGGACTATGGCTACACCTTC	CSAPADYGYTF
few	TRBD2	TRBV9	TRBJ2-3	TGTGCCAGCAGCCGGGGACTAGCGAACACAGATACGCAGTATTTT	CASSRGLANTDTQYF
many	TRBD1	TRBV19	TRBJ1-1	TGTGCCAGTCGGCAACAGGGGGGGATCACTGAAGCTTTCTTT	CASRQQGGITEAFF
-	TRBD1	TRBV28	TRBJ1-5	TGTGCCAGCAGCCCCGGGACAGGGGATAGCAATCAGCCCCAGCATTTT	CASSPGTGDSNQPQHF
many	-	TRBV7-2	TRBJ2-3	TGTGCCAGCAGCTCCTATGATACGCAGTATTTT	CASSSYDTQYF
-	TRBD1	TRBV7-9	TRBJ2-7	TGTGCCAGCAGCTCGCCGGGACAGGGAATCCACGAGCAGTACTTC	CASSSPGQGIHEQYF
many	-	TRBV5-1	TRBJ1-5	TGCGCCAGCAGCTTGAGCGACAATCAGCCCCAGCATTTT	CASSLSDNQPQHF
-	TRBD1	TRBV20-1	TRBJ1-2	TGCAGTGCTATAGGGGGACAGAGTAACTATGGCTACACCTTC	CSAIGGQSNYGYTF
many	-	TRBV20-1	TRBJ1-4	TGCAGTGCTAGGGACGGGACGGCCTTTGCAACTAATGAAAAACTGTTTTTT	CSARDGTAFATNEKLFF
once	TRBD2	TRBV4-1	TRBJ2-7	TGCGCCAGCAGCCAAGTTAAAGCGGGAGTCGAGCAGTACTTC	CASSQVKAGVEQYF
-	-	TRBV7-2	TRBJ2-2	TGTGCCAGCAGCTCATTCCGGAGCATAAACACCGGGGAGCTGTTTTTC	CASSSFRSINTGELFF
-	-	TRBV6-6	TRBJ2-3	TGTGCCAGCGGCGACACAGATACGCAGTATTTT	CASGDTDTQYF
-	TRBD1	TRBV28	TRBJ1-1	TGTGCCAGCAGCCGGACAGGCGGGCCTGAAGCTTTCTTT	CASSRTGGPEAFF
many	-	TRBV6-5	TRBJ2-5	TGTGCCAGCAGTCGACGAGAGGGAGGACCCATCGAGACCCAGTACTTC	CASSRREGGPIETQYF
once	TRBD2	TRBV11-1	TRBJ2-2	TGTGCCAGCAGCTTGGAGGGACTAGCGGGAGAGGACACCGGGGAGCTGTTTTTT	CASSLEGLAGEDTGELFF
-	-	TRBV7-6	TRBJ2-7	TGTGCCAGCAGCCCTTACACAGGCAGCCAACAATCCTACGAGCAGTACTTC	CASSPYTGSQQSYEQYF
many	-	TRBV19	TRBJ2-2	TGTGCCACAGCAGATACGAACACCGGGGAGCTGTTTTTT	CATADTNTGELFF
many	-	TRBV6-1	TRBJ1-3	TGTGCCAGCAGTGGATACTACAGGGTGTATAGTGGAAACACCATATATTTT	CASSGYYRVYSGNTIYF
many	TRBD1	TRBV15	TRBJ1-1	TGTGCCACCAACACAGGGGGCTTCACTGAAGCTTTCTTT	CATNTGGFTEAFF
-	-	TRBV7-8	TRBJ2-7	TGTGCCAGCAGCTCAGCAGCAGGTTTTTGGGACGAGCAGTACTTC	CASSSAAGFWDEQYF
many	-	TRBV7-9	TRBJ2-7	TGTGCCAGCAGCTCCGGGTTGAGGGGCGCCTACGAGCAGTACTTC	CASSSGLRGAYEQYF
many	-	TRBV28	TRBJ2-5	TGTGCCAGCAGCCCGGAGGGGGAAAAGATTGCGGAGACCCAGTACTTC	CASSPEGEKIAETQYF
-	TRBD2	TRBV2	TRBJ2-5	TGTGCCAGCAGTGATGCGGGGGGAGAGACCCAGTACTTC	CASSDAGGETQYF
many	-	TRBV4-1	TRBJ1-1	TGCGCCAGCAGCCTCCCAGGGGCAGGTTCGGCTTTCTTT	CASSLPGAGSAFF
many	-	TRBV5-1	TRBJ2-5	TGCGCCAGCAGCCCGGAAGATACGAGGCAAGAGACCCAGTACTTC	CASSPEDTRQETQYF
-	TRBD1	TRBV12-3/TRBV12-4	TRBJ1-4	TGTGCCAGCACTTGGACAGGGCAGGGTGAAAGACTGTTTTTT	CASTWTGQGERLFF
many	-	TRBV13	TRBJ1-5	TGTGCCAGCAGCTTGACAGCGGGCCTCTCGGGGCAGCCCCAGCATTTT	CASSLTAGLSGQPQHF
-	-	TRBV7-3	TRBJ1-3	TGTGCCAGCAGCTCGGACGGGGTACCCGACACCATATATTTT	CASSSDGVPDTIYF
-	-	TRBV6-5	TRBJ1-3	TGTGCCAGCAGCCAAGCCTTGACGGGCTATGGCTACACCATATATTTT	CASSQALTGYGYTIYF
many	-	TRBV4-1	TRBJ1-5	TGCGCCAGCAGCCAAGCCCCCGGTAGCGGGGTAGGTCAGCCCCAGCATTTT	CASSQAPGSGVGQPQHF
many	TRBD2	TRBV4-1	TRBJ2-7	TGCGCCAGCAGCCTCCTAGCGGGAGATCCCTACGAGCAGTACTTC	CASSLLAGDPYEQYF
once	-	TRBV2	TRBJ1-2	TGTGCCAGCAGTTCCGCGGGAGGGGATGGCTACACCTTC	CASSSAGGDGYTF
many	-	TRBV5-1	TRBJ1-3	TGCGCCAGCAGCATTACAGGGAGGGCCGGAAACACCATATATTTT	CASSITGRAGNTIYF
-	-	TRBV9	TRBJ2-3	TGTGCCAGCAGCGTAGCTCCCTCGCTGGGCACAGATACGCAGTATTTT	CASSVAPSLGTDTQYF